The 30 T cell receptor beta chains reported below all come from one sample, sequenced in a study of identical twins (dated by TCRdb to 2015 to 2016). The library was made by 5' RACE. The data were produced on an Illumina HiSeq 2000. TCRdb reprocessing: public reads trimmed at Q25 with fastp, clones called with MiXCR, in-frame beta chains kept. Merged by CDR3 protein, the rows form single entries marked with the most common genes and DNA. The sample yields roughly 630,000 distinct CDR3 sequences; about 7.1% were counted once. The ten biggest clones cover around 1.6% of the sample. The same sample was also used in a study of yellow fever vaccine responses in identical twins.

The material sequenced was PBMCs. The receptors were sampled from a young woman in good health.

This clonotype showed up just a few times. The V gene is TRBV4-2, the J gene TRBJ2-2; D unresolved. Trimming shortened V by 2 bases and J by 7 bases, and 2 bases separated the two germline ends. CDR1 is LGHNA and CDR2 is YNFKEQ in the germline V gene. The length of the CDR3 is 11 residues. Here the CDR3 DNA reads TGTGCCAGCAGCCAAATCGGGGAGCTGTTTTTT. Translated, it gives CASSQIGELFF.

This clonotype was detected only a few times. CDR3 nucleotides: TGTGCCAGCAGCTTGGACAGGGCCGGTGAAAAACTGTTTTTT. Translating gives CASSLDRAGEKLFF. The rearrangement joins TRBV5-5 to TRBJ1-4; the D gene is possibly TRBD1 (6 bases). The germline V gene has CDR1 SGHKS and CDR2 YYEKEE (reference sequence). The V gene lost 0 bases and the J gene lost 7 bases, with 10 bases spanning the gap. This CDR3 region has 14 residues. Looking up the rest from reference TRBV5-5 and TRBJ1-4 gives the full variable domain: DAGVTQSPTHLIKTRGQQVTLRCSPISGHKSVSWYQQVLGQGPQFIFQYYEKEERGRGNFPDRFSARQFPNYSSELNVNALLLGDSALYLCASSLDRAGEKLFFGSGTQLSVL.

This chain links TRBV3-1 with TRBJ2-1, with 9 nucleotides matching TRBD1. The CDR3 sequence is 13 residues long. V was pared by 7 bases and J by 6 bases, with 4 bases of the junction left unmatched. The germline V gene encodes CDR1 LGHDT and CDR2 YNNKEL (reference sequence). CDR3 residues: CASIQDRGNEQFF. CDR3 DNA: TGTGCCAGCATCCAGGACAGGGGCAATGAGCAGTTCTTC.

The J gene is TRBJ2-3, the V gene TRBV4-1; D is ambiguous. With 0 bases removed from V and 0 bases from J, the gap between germline ends came to 13 bases. CDR1 and CDR2 (germline): MGHRA, YSYEKL. This CDR3 is 17 amino acids long. The CDR3 region has the DNA TGCGCCAGCAGCCAAGAGCCCGGGCCGACTAGCACAGATACGCAGTATTTT. It specifies CASSQEPGPTSTDTQYF.

In this sample, this clonotype turned up many times. The chain combines TRBV20-1 with TRBJ2-7, with 7 positions matching TRBD1. This CDR3 contains 15 residues. Germline V lookup: CDR1 DFQATT, CDR2 SNEGSKA (reference sequence). V gave up 3 bases and J gave up 3 bases; unmatched junction bases: 11. The CDR3 is CSARRTGTDYYEQYV. CDR3 DNA sequence: TGCAGTGCTAGGCGAACCGGGACAGACTACTACGAGCAGTACGTC.

The chain combines TRBV3-1 with TRBJ2-2; unclear D gene. Trimming took off 4 bases at V and 0 bases at J, with 6 bases between the two ends. In germline, CDR1 is LGHDT, CDR2 YNNKEL (reference sequence). The CDR3 is 14 residues long. The chain's CDR3 is CASSRETNTGELFF. Written as DNA, the CDR3 is TGTGCCAGCAGCCGGGAAACGAACACCGGGGAGCTGTTTTTT.

The chain carries TRBV6-1 and TRBJ2-2; 9 bases map to TRBD1. The CDR3 spans 15 residues. The V and J ends lost 4 bases and 5 bases, in that order; junction bases with no gene match: 5. Germline CDR1 reads MNHNS; CDR2 reads SASEGT. The CDR3 sequence: CASSGDRGLTGELFF. The CDR3 bases are TGTGCCAGCAGTGGTGACAGGGGGTTAACCGGGGAGCTGTTTTTT.

The DNA for the CDR3 is TGTGCCAGTAGTATAGGTGCGGGAGTGATCTACAATGAGCAGTTCTTC. This translates into CASSIGAGVIYNEQFF. The chain employs TRBV19 and TRBJ2-1, with 7 bases lining up with TRBD2. V shed 1 base, J shed 3 bases, and the junction held 6 bases outside the gene matches. CDR3 length equals 16 residues. Germline V lookup: CDR1 LNHDA, CDR2 SQIVND (reference sequence).

This chain connects TRBV29-1 to TRBJ2-5; tentatively, D is TRBD2 (6 bases). Per germline, CDR1 SQVTM and CDR2 ANQGSEA. Trimming pared 6 bases from V and 2 bases from J, leaving 7 bases between. The CDR3 loop spans 11 amino acids. The CDR3 spells CSVGTQETQYF. Here the CDR3 DNA reads TGCAGCGTCGGGACTCAAGAGACCCAGTACTTC.

This clonotype was detected only a few times. The rearrangement uses TRBV29-1 and TRBJ2-1; TRBD1 or TRBD2 may be the D gene (5 bases each). With 8 bases removed from V and 7 bases from J, the gap between germline ends came to 18 bases. This CDR3 is 13 amino acids long. From germline, CDR1 is SQVTM and CDR2 ANQGSEA. The CDR3 spells CSLRGGAVNEQFF. CDR3 nucleotide sequence: TGCAGCCTTCGGGGTGGGGCGGTGAATGAGCAGTTCTTC.

The rearrangement links TRBV5-1 to TRBJ2-7, with TRBD1 identical over 7 bases. Trimming removed 0 bases from V and 7 bases from J; junction bases left unmatched: 7. Germline V gene sequence: CDR1 SGHRS, CDR2 YFSETQ. The CDR3 contains 14 residues. The CDR3, as DNA: TGCGCCAGCAGCTTGGGACAGGGTTTGGGGGAGCAGTACTTC. Its translation: CASSLGQGLGEQYF.

Regarding this clonotype: At one end the junction does not follow the germline gene, possibly because of a read error. J is TRBJ2-2 and V is TRBV12-3 or TRBV12-4, with 10 bases lining up with TRBD2. The CDR3 sequence is 18 residues long. The CDR3 protein is CAISFGPGLAGVGGELFF. CDR3 nucleotide sequence: TGTGCCATCAGTTTCGGACCGGGGCTAGCGGGGGTTGGCGGGGAGCTGTTTTTT.

In this sample, this clonotype turned up a few times. The chain carries TRBV29-1 and TRBJ2-2; D is undetermined. Between the trimmed V and J ends, which lost 5 bases and 3 bases, there was a span of 1 base. Germline V gene sequence: CDR1 SQVTM, CDR2 ANQGSEA. This CDR3 region has 10 residues. This CDR3 reads CSVYTGELFF. The CDR3 region has the DNA TGCAGCGTTTACACCGGGGAGCTGTTTTTT.

The chain is built from TRBV2 and TRBJ2-1; no firm D call. The V end was cut by 7 bases, the J end by 9 bases, with 10 bases between. Germline lookup yields CDR1 SNHLY and CDR2 FYNNEI. The CDR3 runs 11 residues. The CDR3 DNA follows: TGTGCCAGCATCATCGGCGGTGAGCAGTTCTTC. This encodes CASIIGGEQFF.

This clonotype was detected only a few times. The chain joins TRBV7-6 to TRBJ2-1, with D perhaps being TRBD1 or TRBD2 (6 bases each). The CDR3 sequence is 17 residues long. CDR1 is SGHVS and CDR2 is FNYEAQ in the germline V gene. The V and J ends lost 3 bases and 3 bases respectively, with 18 bases between them. CDR3 in amino acids: CASSFNHGGQHYNEQFF. The CDR3, as DNA: TGTGCCAGCAGCTTTAATCACGGGGGCCAACACTACAATGAGCAGTTCTTC.

This clonotype was observed at least ten times. The chain is built from TRBV6-5 and TRBJ2-7; D gene uncertain. The ends were cut back, 0 bases at V and 0 bases at J, with 9 bases in the middle. Germline CDR1 MNHEY, CDR2 SVGAGI. The CDR3 contains 15 residues. In DNA form, the CDR3 reads TGTGCCAGCAGTTACTCCAGCGCCAGCTCCTACGAGCAGTACTTC. This gives the protein CASSYSSASSYEQYF.

The J gene is TRBJ2-1, the V gene TRBV6-1; tentatively, D is TRBD1 (6 bases). Trimming removed 2 bases from V and 0 bases from J, with 14 bases in between. Germline assignment: CDR1 MNHNS and CDR2 SASEGT. This CDR3 has 17 amino acids. CDR3 amino acids: CASSEPPQGHSYNEQFF. Here the CDR3 DNA reads TGTGCCAGCAGTGAACCACCTCAGGGACACTCCTACAATGAGCAGTTCTTC.

There are many counts of this clonotype. The V and J genes are TRBV12-3 or TRBV12-4 and TRBJ2-6, with a possible D match to TRBD1 (6 bases). Trimming left V 8 bases short and J 2 bases short, with 19 bases between. The CDR3 contains 17 residues. The CDR3 DNA reads TGTGCCAGCGGCTATCGGACAGTGGGCCCTGGGGCCAACGTCCTGACTTTC. Protein: CASGYRTVGPGANVLTF.

The chain links TRBV29-1 to TRBJ2-5; the D is unclear. The V end lost 7 bases, the J end lost 5 bases, and 17 bases lay between the germline ends. The CDR3 is 13 residues long. Germline values: CDR1 SQVTM, CDR2 ANQGSEA. The CDR3 DNA sequence: TGCAGCGCGAAGGGTGACTCGACGGAGACCCAGTACTTC. It specifies CSAKGDSTETQYF.

This clonotype was seen many times. This rearrangement joins TRBV10-3 to TRBJ1-5; TRBD1 is a possible D gene (6 bases). Trimming removed 6 bases at V and 5 bases at J, with 14 bases between. There are 14 residues in the CDR3. Germline assignment: CDR1 ENHRY and CDR2 SYGVKD. The DNA of the CDR3 is TGTGCCATCAGCAGCAGGGGCATGGATCAGCCCCAGCATTTT. Its translation: CAISSRGMDQPQHF.

This clonotype was seen repeatedly, ten times or more. The chain employs TRBV2 and TRBJ2-2, with TRBD2 matching 15 bases. The CDR3 extends over 17 amino acids. Trimming took 6 bases from V and 1 from J; bases not matched to a gene: 3. Germline-derived CDR1 and CDR2 are SNHLY and FYNNEI. CDR3 protein: CASRRTSGGVNTGELFF. The CDR3 coding sequence is TGTGCCAGCAGACGGACTAGCGGGGGGGTGAACACCGGGGAGCTGTTTTTT.

This sequence joins TRBV6-1 and TRBJ2-4; the D gene is possibly TRBD2 (7 bases). CDR1 MNHNS and CDR2 SASEGT come from the germline V gene. Trimming removed 6 bases at V and 4 bases at J, with 13 bases between. This CDR3 region has 14 residues. CDR3 region: CASRGGLNKNIQYF. In DNA, the CDR3 is TGTGCCAGCAGGGGGGGGCTAAATAAAAACATTCAGTACTTC.

This clonotype has a count of ten or more. The rearrangement links TRBV2 to TRBJ2-1; no clear D. This CDR3 region has 11 residues. Per the germline V gene, CDR1 is SNHLY and CDR2 is FYNNEI. V was pared by 6 bases and J by 8 bases, with 8 bases between. CDR3 bases: TGTGCCAGCAGCGCAAGCTATGAGCAGTTCTTC. It is translated as CASSASYEQFF.

This clonotype was recorded at least ten times. The V and J genes are TRBV29-1 and TRBJ2-7; TRBD2 matches 11 bases. The CDR3 covers 14 residues. The V gene's germline CDR1 is SQVTM and CDR2 ANQGSEA. V lost 6 bases to trimming and J lost 7 bases; unmatched junction nucleotides: 11. This CDR3 is CSVSPSGRSGEQYF. Written as DNA, the CDR3 is TGCAGCGTCTCCCCTAGCGGGAGGTCGGGAGAGCAGTACTTC.

The chain couples TRBV11-2 to TRBJ2-1, with no clear D. The germline V gene has CDR1 SGHAT and CDR2 FQNNGV. The germline V and J ends were trimmed by 0 bases and 6 bases, with 9 bases remaining between them. CDR3 length: 14 amino acids. The CDR3 loop is CASSLEDWLNEQFF. CDR3 coding DNA: TGTGCCAGCAGCTTAGAAGACTGGCTCAATGAGCAGTTCTTC.

This clonotype was detected a few times. V usage is TRBV20-1 and J usage is TRBJ1-5, with unresolved D. The CDR3 is 12 residues long. V was shortened by 6 bases and J by 4 bases, with 10 bases between the two germline ends. Per the germline V gene, CDR1 is DFQATT and CDR2 is SNEGSKA (reference sequence). CDR3 sequence reads: CSALAQNQPQHF. The DNA for the CDR3 is TGCAGTGCCCTGGCTCAAAATCAGCCCCAGCATTTT.

The V call is TRBV5-6, the J call TRBJ2-1, with a possible D match to TRBD1 (6 bases). Trimming left V 4 bases short and J 3 bases short, with 14 bases between. Germline CDR1 and CDR2: SGHDT and YYEEEE. This CDR3 is built from 15 residues. Here the CDR3 reads CASSLGDMSYNEQFF. As DNA, the CDR3 is TGTGCCAGCAGCCTGGGGGACATGAGCTACAATGAGCAGTTCTTC. The full variable domain, completed using reference TRBV5-6 and TRBJ2-1, is DAGVTQSPTHLIKTRGQQVTLRCSPKSGHDTVSWYQQALGQGPQFIFQYYEEEERQRGNFPDRFSGHQFPNYSSELNVNALLLGDSALYLCASSLGDMSYNEQFFGPGTRLTVL.

This clonotype was detected a few times. The V gene is TRBV3-1, the J gene TRBJ2-3, with TRBD2 matching over 7 bases. This CDR3 comprises 15 residues. Germline-derived CDR1 and CDR2 are LGHDT and YNNKEL (reference sequence). The J segment lost 4 bases and the V segment lost 4 bases, leaving 8 bases of the junction unmatched. CDR3 nucleotide sequence: TGTGCCAGCAGCCCTAGCGGTTTGAGCGCAGATACGCAGTATTTT. Protein product: CASSPSGLSADTQYF.

The V and J genes are TRBV18 and TRBJ2-1; D is perhaps TRBD2 (6 bases). The CDR3 covers 18 residues. With 8 bases removed from V and 0 bases from J, the gap between germline ends came to 23 bases. From germline, CDR1 is KGHSH and CDR2 LQKENI. The chain's CDR3 is CASSQILAARSSYNEQFF. The DNA for the CDR3 is TGTGCCAGCAGCCAGATATTAGCGGCGAGGAGCTCCTACAATGAGCAGTTCTTC.

This clonotype was recorded at least ten times. The chain is built from TRBV24-1 and TRBJ2-2; the D gene is possibly TRBD2 (5 bases). The germline V gene has CDR1 KGHDR and CDR2 SFDVKD. This CDR3 has 14 residues. Trimming took 3 bases from V and 5 from J, leaving 9 bases between them. CDR3 bases: TGTGCCACCAGTGATCTCCCGGGGACCGGGGAGCTGTTTTTT. Amino acid sequence: CATSDLPGTGELFF.